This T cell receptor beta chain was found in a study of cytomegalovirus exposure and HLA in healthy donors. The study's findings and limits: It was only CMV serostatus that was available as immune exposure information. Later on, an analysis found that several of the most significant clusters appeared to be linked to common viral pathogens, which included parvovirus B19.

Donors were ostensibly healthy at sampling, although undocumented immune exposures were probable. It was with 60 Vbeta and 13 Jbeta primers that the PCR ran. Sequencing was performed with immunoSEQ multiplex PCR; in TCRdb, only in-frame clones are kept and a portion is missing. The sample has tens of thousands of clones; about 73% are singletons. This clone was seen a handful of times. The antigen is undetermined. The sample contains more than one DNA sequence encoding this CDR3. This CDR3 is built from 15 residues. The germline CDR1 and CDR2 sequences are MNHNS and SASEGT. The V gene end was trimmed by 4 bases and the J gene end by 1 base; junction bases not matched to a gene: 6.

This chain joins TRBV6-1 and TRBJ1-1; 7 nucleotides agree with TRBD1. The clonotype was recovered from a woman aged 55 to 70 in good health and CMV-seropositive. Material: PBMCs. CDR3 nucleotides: TGTGCCAGCAGTGCCCGGGACAGTAGGAACACTGAAGCTTTCTTT. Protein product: CASSARDSRNTEAFF.